This passage covers 21 T cell receptor beta chains from one sample sequenced in a study of T cells in women clearing cervical HPV infection. Here immunoSEQ multiplex PCR was the method, and the copy in TCRdb shows in-frame clones only, minus some. The listing records some 16,000 clones. Sequencing was carried out using blood buffy coat. These receptors came from a woman aged 18-69 years with a cervical HPV16 infection that either progressed to CIN3+ or cleared (not recorded which).

Of note for this clone: With the read ending 3 residues before the CDR3 end, the germline J gene is used to fill in that end. The chain couples TRBV12-3 or TRBV12-4 to TRBJ1-1; D is unresolved. CDR3 size: 13 residues. V lost 3 bases and J lost 5, with 10 bases in between. The chain's CDR3 is CASSFRGKTEAFF. The sequenced part of the CDR3 DNA is TGTGCCAGCAGTTTTCGGGGTAAAACTGAA.

The CDR3 region is CASSPPGGNYGYTF. Incomplete CDR3 DNA: TGTGCCAGCAGCCCCCCGGGTGGGAACTATGGC. The chain employs TRBV7-8 and TRBJ1-2; D gene ambiguous. The read halts 3 residues ahead of the CDR3 end, with the missing end drawn from the germline J gene. The germline V gene encodes CDR1 SGHVS and CDR2 FQNEAQ. Trimming took 5 bases from V and 2 from J, leaving 12 bases between them. The CDR3 has 14 residues. The variable domain in full, with the rest retrieved from reference TRBV7-8 and TRBJ1-2, is GAGVSQSPRYKVAKRGQDVALRCDPISGHVSLFWYQQALGQGPEFLTYFQNEAQLDKSGLPSDRFFAERPEGSVSTLKIQRTQQEDSAVYLCASSPPGGNYGYTFGSGTRLTVV.

Concerning this clone: The read terminates 3 residues before the CDR3 end, so the remaining end is supplied by the germline J gene. This chain uses TRBV19 with TRBJ2-7, with TRBD2 matching over 9 bases. With V trimmed by 6 bases and J by 3 bases, 12 bases remained unmatched. CDR1 and CDR2 (germline): LNHDA, SQIVND (reference sequence). This CDR3 has 16 residues. The CDR3 protein is CASRPSRASGVYEQYF. The DNA read from the CDR3 is TGTGCCAGTAGGCCCAGCAGGGCTAGCGGGGTCTACGAG.

For this clone: Sequencing ends 3 residues short of the CDR3 end; the germline J gene provides the rest. This chain connects TRBV5-1 to TRBJ2-7; D unclear. Per germline, CDR1 SGHRS and CDR2 YFSETQ. V lost 2 bases, J lost 1 base, and 10 bases lay in between. This CDR3 region has 14 residues. The CDR3 DNA, read in part, is TGCGCCAGCAGCTTCTCGGCAGGTTCCTACGAG. The encoded protein is CASSFSAGSYE. The full-length CDR3 reads as CASSFSAGSYEQYF.

By frequency, this clone is medium-sized. The DNA ends 3 residues before the CDR3 does, and the rest of the CDR3 is filled in from the germline J gene. The chain links TRBV5-1 to TRBJ2-4, with D uncertain. V lost 0 bases and J lost 0, with 13 bases in between. This CDR3 has 17 residues. From germline, CDR1 is SGHRS and CDR2 YFSETQ. The CDR3 region is CASSLGTYNLAKNIQYF. CDR3 bases read: TGCGCCAGCAGCTTGGGAACGTACAACCTAGCCAAAAACATT.

To note about this clone: Read data end 3 residues before the CDR3 end; the end is taken from the germline J gene. The rearrangement links TRBV20-1 to TRBJ2-5, with 13 bases that match TRBD2. V gave up 1 base and J gave up 4 bases; unmatched junction bases: 9. The CDR3 contains 17 residues. Germline-derived CDR1 and CDR2 are DFQATT and SNEGSKA (reference sequence). CDR3 loop: CSARGELAGGPLETQYF. The CDR3 DNA, read in part, is TGCAGTGCTAGAGGGGAACTAGCGGGGGGGCCCCTAGAGACC.

In the case of this clone: Read sequence stops 3 residues before the CDR3 end, and the germline J gene provides the missing end. This rearrangement joins TRBV7-9 to TRBJ2-7, with D maybe TRBD2 (5 bases). The germline gives CDR1 SEHNR, CDR2 FQNEAQ (reference sequence). This CDR3 has 11 amino acids. Trimming pared 5 bases from V and 6 bases from J, leaving 8 bases between. CDR3 sequence: CASSGLSEQYF. Incomplete CDR3 DNA: TGTGCCAGCAGCGGACTCAGCGAG.

As regards this clone: Sequencing ends 3 residues short of the CDR3 end; the germline J gene provides the rest. The rearrangement joins TRBV10-3 to TRBJ1-2, with D uncertain. V shed 7 bases and J shed 7 bases, with 10 bases lying between them. Germline V gene data show CDR1 as ENHRY and CDR2 as SYGVKD. CDR3 length: 11 residues. The sequenced part of the CDR3 DNA is TGTGCCATCACCGAGACGGGTGGC. This sequence encodes CAITETGG. The CDR3, in full, reads CAITETGGYTF.

For this clone: Read coverage stops 3 residues before the CDR3 terminus; the germline J gene supplies the remainder. The chain uses TRBV19 and TRBJ1-4; 7 bases fit TRBD1. There are 16 residues in the CDR3. Germline CDR1 reads LNHDA; CDR2 reads SQIVND (reference sequence). V was pared by 2 bases and J by 6 bases, with 9 bases of the junction left unmatched. This CDR3 reads CASSIWGSGTDEKLFF. CDR3 bases read: TGTGCCAGTAGTATATGGGGGAGCGGGACAGATGAAAAA.

The part of the CDR3 DNA that was read is TGTGCCACCACCCAAATTCCGAATCGACATCCTGGGAGGGGGAACACTGAA. As protein: CATTQIPNRHPGRGNTE. The complete CDR3 protein is CATTQIPNRHPGRGNTEAFF. The V gene is TRBV4-2, the J gene TRBJ1-1, with D possibly matching TRBD1 (5 bases). The read ends 3 residues shy of where the CDR3 ends; the end is completed using the germline J gene. V lost 10 bases, J lost 1 base, and 34 bases lay in between. Germline V CDR1 and CDR2: LGHNA, YNFKEQ. This CDR3 spans 20 amino acids.

Concerning this clone itself: The sequence runs out 3 residues before the end of the CDR3; the remainder is reconstructed from the germline J gene. V usage is TRBV5-1 and J usage is TRBJ2-2; TRBD1 might be the D (6 bases). There are 16 residues in the CDR3. Germline V gene sequence: CDR1 SGHRS, CDR2 YFSETQ. Trimming removed 1 base from V and 1 base from J, with 11 bases in between. The CDR3 sequence is CASSLIRGRNTGELFF. CDR3 DNA, as far as it was read: TGCGCCAGCAGCTTGATCAGGGGTAGGAACACCGGGGAG. The complete variable domain, with remaining parts taken from reference TRBV5-1 and TRBJ2-2, reads KAGVTQTPRYLIKTRGQQVTLSCSPISGHRSVSWYQQTPGQGLQFLFEYFSETQRNKGNFPGRFSGRQFSNSRSEMNVSTLELGDSALYLCASSLIRGRNTGELFFGEGSRLTVL.

Notes on this clone: The read terminates 3 residues ahead of where the CDR3 ends, so the germline J gene completes it. V is TRBV5-1 and J is TRBJ2-2, with 9 bases fitting TRBD2. V dropped 1 base and J dropped 6; count of bases not matched to a gene: 7. Germline assignment: CDR1 SGHRS and CDR2 YFSETQ. This CDR3 has 16 amino acids. The sequenced CDR3 bases are TGCGCCAGCAGCTTGATCGTGCGGGGGGGATCCGGGGAG. Its protein is CASSLIVRGGSGE. Given in full, the CDR3 is CASSLIVRGGSGELFF.

Details on this clone: The read terminates 3 residues ahead of where the CDR3 ends, so the germline J gene completes it. V usage is TRBV4-2 and J usage is TRBJ2-5, with 14 bases lining up with TRBD2. Per the germline V gene, CDR1 is LGHNA and CDR2 is YNFKEQ. The CDR3 totals 18 residues. V shed 4 bases, J shed 5 bases, and the junction held 12 bases outside the gene matches. The CDR3 here is CASSPGTSGSNGRETQYF. The covered CDR3 bases are TGTGCCAGCAGCCCCGGGACTAGCGGGAGCAATGGGAGGGAGACC.

On this clone itself: The read terminates 3 residues ahead of where the CDR3 ends, so the germline J gene completes it. This chain joins TRBV6-4 and TRBJ2-3, with TRBD1 identical over 7 bases. CDR3 size: 15 residues. The V and J ends lost 3 bases and 5 bases, in that order; junction bases with no gene match: 8. Germline V lookup: CDR1 MRHNA, CDR2 SNTAGT. The sequenced CDR3 bases are TGTGCCAGCAGTGAAGAAGGCAGGGGGTTAGATACG. Amino acid sequence: CASSEEGRGLDT. The complete CDR3 protein is CASSEEGRGLDTQYF.

A remark on this clone: The CDR3 is cut off 3 residues early in the read; its end comes from the germline J gene. The gene calls are TRBV5-1 and TRBJ1-4; D remains unclear. Germline CDR1 and CDR2: SGHRS and YFSETQ. V gave up 1 base and J gave up 4 bases, with 11 bases separating them. The CDR3 extends over 15 amino acids. CDR3 sequence: CASSLQKSGNEKLFF. The CDR3 DNA, read in part, is TGCGCCAGCAGCTTGCAAAAGAGCGGTAATGAAAAA.

This CDR3 reads CASTTGVTYEQYF. The sequenced CDR3 bases are TGCGCCAGCACCACAGGGGTAACCTACGAG. The chain recombines TRBV5-1 with TRBJ2-7; TRBD1 aligns across 7 bases. Coverage ceases 3 residues before the CDR3 finishes, and the germline J gene fills in the end. V shed 6 bases, J shed 2 bases, and the junction held 5 bases outside the gene matches. The CDR3 extends over 13 amino acids. CDR1 and CDR2 from the germline V gene are SGHRS and YFSETQ.

Remarks on this clone: The CDR3 end falls 3 residues outside the read, so it is completed with the germline J gene. The chain joins TRBV6-2 or TRBV6-3 to TRBJ2-3; 8 bases align to TRBD2. The CDR3 covers 15 residues. Germline CDR1 MNHEY, CDR2 SVGEGT. V was clipped by 5 bases and J by 7 bases; unmatched bases: 11. CDR3 in amino acids: CASSGRFAGGNTQYF. The CDR3 bases that were read are TGTGCCAGCAGTGGCCGTTTTGCGGGGGGCAATACG.

Regarding this clone: Sequencing ends 3 residues short of the CDR3 end; the germline J gene provides the rest. The chain is built from TRBV5-1 and TRBJ1-1; tentative D call: TRBD1 (6 bases). In germline, CDR1 is SGHRS, CDR2 YFSETQ. The CDR3 is 18 amino acids. The germline V and J ends were trimmed by 0 bases and 5 bases, with 23 bases remaining between them. CDR3 loop: CASSLVGGGAGGLTEAFF. Incomplete CDR3 DNA: TGCGCCAGCAGCTTGGTAGGTGGGGGCGCGGGAGGTTTGACTGAA. Complete variable domain (other parts from reference TRBV5-1 and TRBJ1-1): KAGVTQTPRYLIKTRGQQVTLSCSPISGHRSVSWYQQTPGQGLQFLFEYFSETQRNKGNFPGRFSGRQFSNSRSEMNVSTLELGDSALYLCASSLVGGGAGGLTEAFFGQGTRLTVV.

With respect to this clone: With the read ending 3 residues before the CDR3 end, the germline J gene is used to fill in that end. The V call is TRBV24-1, the J call TRBJ1-2; a weak D match, TRBD1 (6 bases). The CDR3 consists of 14 residues. Trimming pared 7 bases from V and 6 bases from J, leaving 17 bases between. Germline assignment: CDR1 KGHDR and CDR2 SFDVKD. The CDR3 bases that were read are TGTGCCACCAGATCACACAGGGCAGCAGATGGC. Its translation: CATRSHRAADG. The full CDR3 protein is CATRSHRAADGYTF.

About this clone: The read ends 3 residues before the CDR3 terminus; that terminus is restored from the germline J gene. The J gene is TRBJ1-3, the V gene TRBV13; D gene uncertain. V was pared by 6 bases and J by 2 bases, with 14 bases between. The CDR3 extends over 15 amino acids. The germline CDR1 and CDR2 sequences are PRHDT and FYEKMQ (reference sequence). The CDR3 spells CASSMSPGAGNTIYF. CDR3 bases read: TGTGCCAGCAGTATGTCCCCAGGCGCTGGAAACACC.

Turning to this clone: Read coverage stops 3 residues before the CDR3 terminus; the germline J gene supplies the remainder. The genes are TRBV19 and TRBJ1-1; D unclear. This CDR3 region has 12 residues. Trimming cost V 5 bases and J 5 bases, with 9 bases left between them. Germline V lookup: CDR1 LNHDA, CDR2 SQIVND (reference sequence). The covered CDR3 bases are TGTGCCAGTAGTTCACGGTATACTGAA. Translating it yields CASSSRYTE. The CDR3 in its entirety is CASSSRYTEAFF.